These T cell receptor beta chains were read from a single sample in a study of cytomegalovirus exposure and HLA in healthy donors. Data came from immunoSEQ multiplex PCR; TCRdb stores just in-frame clones and leaves some out. Of approximately 130,000 clones in the sample, about 8.6% are singletons; the top ten hold 6% to 7.5%. The sequenced sample consisted of PBMCs. All receptors come from a woman in her 40s in good health and CMV-seropositive. The CDR3 runs from the conserved cysteine through the conserved F or W. Fields, in order: V gene, J gene, D gene, clone size, CDR3 DNA, CDR3 protein. The D gene is left open where the match is weak. Only part of the rows carry a size: once, few, many, or a class if the clone is expanded.

v_call: TRBV19
j_call: TRBJ2-5
d_call: -
clone_size: few
cdr3_nt: TGTGCCAGTAGTTCGGGGGGCCCTGAGACCCAGTACTTC
cdr3_aa: CASSSGGPETQYF

v_call: TRBV28
j_call: TRBJ1-2
d_call: TRBD1
clone_size: few
cdr3_nt: TGTGCCAGCAGTTTAAGACAGGGGGCGCTGGGATATGGCTACACCTTC
cdr3_aa: CASSLRQGALGYGYTF

v_call: TRBV5-1
j_call: TRBJ2-7
d_call: TRBD1
clone_size: few
cdr3_nt: TGCGCCAGCAGCTTTGGAAGACAGGGGGCGGGCTACGAGCAGTACTTC
cdr3_aa: CASSFGRQGAGYEQYF

v_call: TRBV5-1
j_call: TRBJ2-5
d_call: -
clone_size: few
cdr3_nt: TGCGCCAGCAGCTTGGACAGGGATGAGACCCAGTACTTC
cdr3_aa: CASSLDRDETQYF

v_call: TRBV7-9
j_call: TRBJ2-2
d_call: -
clone_size: medium-sized
cdr3_nt: TGTGCCAGCAGCTTCGTGACAGGGAACACCGGGGAGCTGTTTTTT
cdr3_aa: CASSFVTGNTGELFF

v_call: TRBV30
j_call: TRBJ1-5
d_call: TRBD1
clone_size: few
cdr3_nt: TGTGCCTGGACCCCGGGACAGGGGGCCTACCAGCCCCAGCATTTT
cdr3_aa: CAWTPGQGAYQPQHF

v_call: TRBV30
j_call: TRBJ2-3
d_call: -
clone_size: few
cdr3_nt: TGTGCCTGGAGTGTAGGGGGTAGCACAGATACGCAGTATTTT
cdr3_aa: CAWSVGGSTDTQYF

v_call: TRBV18
j_call: TRBJ2-1
d_call: -
clone_size: few
cdr3_nt: TGTGCCAGCTCACCGGGGGGCTCCTACAATGAGCAGTTCTTC
cdr3_aa: CASSPGGSYNEQFF

v_call: TRBV6-1
j_call: TRBJ2-1
d_call: -
clone_size: few
cdr3_nt: TGTGCCAGCAGTCCTAATGAGCAGTTCTTC
cdr3_aa: CASSPNEQFF

v_call: TRBV11-2
j_call: TRBJ2-5
d_call: TRBD1
clone_size: -
cdr3_nt: TGTGCCAGCAGCTCGGGACAGGGACGACAGACCCAGTACTTC
cdr3_aa: CASSSGQGRQTQYF

v_call: TRBV9
j_call: TRBJ2-7
d_call: -
clone_size: few
cdr3_nt: TGTGCCAGCAGCTCCCGCAACAAAGCCTACGAGCAGTACTTC
cdr3_aa: CASSSRNKAYEQYF